The clone carrying this T cell receptor (beta chain) was seen many times. The sample belongs to a study of T cells in Graves' hyperthyroidism and ophthalmopathy. This CDR3 has 14 amino acids. The V and J ends lost 4 bases and 3 bases respectively, with 10 bases between them. Using RNA transcripts as the source, TCR beta CDR3 regions were amplified. An initial round of RT-PCR targeting the TCR CDR3 relied on the HTBI primer set. Using its own MiXCR run on the multiplex PCR reads, TCRdb lists one record per CDR3 protein. The data show 450,000 to 700,000 distinct CDR3 sequences, 46% seen once. This chain links TRBV12-3 or TRBV12-4 with TRBJ1-5; no clear D. This clonotype was sampled from an adult woman with Graves' disease, either hyperthyroidism or ophthalmopathy (not recorded which). The sample comprised peripheral blood or thyroid tissue (not recorded which). The CDR3 DNA sequence: TGTGCCAGCAGTTGGGAGGCGAACAATCAGCCCCAGCATTTT. Encoded protein: CASSWEANNQPQHF.